The next 26 T cell receptor beta chains were all read from a single sample in a study of cytomegalovirus exposure and HLA in healthy donors. Primers: 60 Vbeta forward and 13 Jbeta reverse. Method: immunoSEQ multiplex PCR; TCRdb's copy keeps in-frame clones and lacks some. Counted here are more than 90,000 clones, roughly 79% occurring once; the ten biggest clones make up 1.5% to 2.5%. Input material: PBMCs. The receptors stem from a man between 40 and 49 years old in good health and CMV-seronegative.

The V and J genes are TRBV10-3 and TRBJ1-5; 11 nucleotides line up with TRBD1. Germline loops: CDR1 ENHRY, CDR2 SYGVKD. This CDR3 comprises 15 residues. V lost 10 bases to trimming and J lost 5 bases; unmatched junction nucleotides: 10. This CDR3 is CATTSAGQGDQPQHF. The CDR3 DNA sequence: TGTGCCACCACATCAGCGGGACAGGGGGATCAGCCCCAGCATTTT.

The CDR3 sequence: CASSEEHTVPYEQYF. The CDR3 DNA reads as TGTGCCAGCAGTGAAGAGCACACAGTTCCCTACGAGCAGTACTTC. V usage is TRBV7-2 and J usage is TRBJ2-7; D is uncertain. This CDR3 region has 15 residues. V lost 6 bases and J lost 2, with 17 bases in between. Looked up from germline, CDR1 is SGHTA and CDR2 is FQGNSA. Looking up the rest from reference TRBV7-2 and TRBJ2-7 gives the full variable domain: GAGVSQSPSNKVTEKGKDVELRCDPISGHTALYWYRQSLGQGLEFLIYFQGNSAPDKSGLPSDRFSAERTGGSVSTLTIQRTQQEDSAVYLCASSEEHTVPYEQYFGPGTRLTVT.

The CDR3: CASSLSGIRYFEAFF. CDR3 sequence (DNA): TGTGCCAGCAGTCTTTCTGGTATTCGGTATTTTGAAGCTTTCTTT. The chain has TRBV6-6 and TRBJ1-1; D gene unclear. With 5 bases removed from V and 7 bases from J, the gap between germline ends came to 20 bases. The V gene's germline CDR1 is MNHNY and CDR2 SVGAGI (reference sequence). The CDR3 spans 15 residues.

V is TRBV11-3 and J is TRBJ2-1, with 10 bases aligning to TRBD2. This CDR3 has 16 amino acids. Trimming took 5 bases from V and 2 from J; bases not matched to a gene: 6. Per the germline V gene, CDR1 is SGHNT and CDR2 is YENEEA. Here the CDR3 DNA reads TGTGCCAGCAGCCCCTTTAGCGGGAGGCCCTACAATGAGCAGTTCTTC. Residues: CASSPFSGRPYNEQFF.

The rearrangement links TRBV6-1 to TRBJ2-7, with TRBD2 matching 9 bases. After removal of 6 bases from V and 2 bases from J, the junction contained 8 bases not matched to a gene. The germline V gene encodes CDR1 MNHNS and CDR2 SASEGT. This CDR3 has 15 residues. The CDR3 nucleotides read TGTGCCAGCAGGACAAGCGGGAGGCCGCCCTACGAGCAGTACTTC. Translating gives CASRTSGRPPYEQYF.

The J gene is TRBJ2-5, the V gene TRBV5-1; the D gene is possibly TRBD1 (6 bases). CDR3 length: 14 residues. Trimming shortened V by 3 bases and J by 4 bases, and 13 bases separated the two germline ends. Germline CDR1 is SGHRS and CDR2 is YFSETQ. CDR3: CASSSGHPGETQYF. CDR3 nucleotides: TGCGCCAGCAGCTCGGGACATCCCGGAGAGACCCAGTACTTC.

This sequence joins TRBV19 and TRBJ2-7; 9 nucleotides agree with TRBD2. CDR1 and CDR2 (germline): LNHDA, SQIVND (reference sequence). V was pared by 6 bases and J by 4 bases, with 10 bases of the junction left unmatched. The CDR3 sequence is 15 residues long. CDR3: CASRTTGLAVYEQYF. The CDR3 DNA is TGTGCCAGTAGGACGACGGGACTAGCTGTGTACGAGCAGTACTTC.

The chain links TRBV7-6 to TRBJ1-5, with 12 bases lining up with TRBD1. The CDR3 runs to 15 residues. The germline CDR1 and CDR2 sequences are SGHVS and FNYEAQ. V lost 3 bases and J lost 6; bases outside the gene matches: 3. CDR3 sequence (DNA): TGTGCCAGCAGCTTTGGGACAGGGGGCAGTCAGCCCCAGCATTTT. Translation: CASSFGTGGSQPQHF.

This chain connects TRBV2 to TRBJ2-7; 7 bases fit TRBD1. V dropped 6 bases and J dropped 5; count of bases not matched to a gene: 7. The CDR3 is made up of 13 amino acids. Germline V lookup: CDR1 SNHLY, CDR2 FYNNEI. The CDR3 is CASRGDRKNEQYF. CDR3 nucleotides: TGTGCCAGCAGAGGGGACAGAAAGAACGAGCAGTACTTC.

V and J are TRBV7-2 and TRBJ2-5, with 9 bases identical to TRBD1. V shed 5 bases, J shed 7 bases, and the junction held 8 bases outside the gene matches. The CDR3 contains 14 residues. Germline loops: CDR1 SGHTA, CDR2 FQGNSA. The CDR3 bases are TGTGCCAGCAGCACAGGACAGGGGTTAGGGACCCAGTACTTC. Amino acid sequence: CASSTGQGLGTQYF. The whole variable domain, remainder taken from reference TRBV7-2 and TRBJ2-5, is GAGVSQSPSNKVTEKGKDVELRCDPISGHTALYWYRQSLGQGLEFLIYFQGNSAPDKSGLPSDRFSAERTGGSVSTLTIQRTQQEDSAVYLCASSTGQGLGTQYFGPGTRLLVL.

This chain connects TRBV29-1 to TRBJ2-2, with 7 bases aligning to TRBD1. J gave up 0 bases and V 7 bases, and 5 bases lay outside the gene matches. CDR3 size: 14 residues. The germline V gene encodes CDR1 SQVTM and CDR2 ANQGSEA. CDR3 amino acids: CSGRGTANTGELFF. In nucleotides, the CDR3 is TGCAGCGGGAGAGGGACAGCGAACACCGGGGAGCTGTTTTTT.

The chain employs TRBV4-2 and TRBJ2-5; 7 bases fit TRBD1. The trim removed 2 bases at V and 11 bases at J, leaving 11 bases unmatched. The CDR3 loop spans 14 amino acids. Germline V lookup: CDR1 LGHNA, CDR2 YNFKEQ. The chain's CDR3 is CASSQYTGESEQYF. The CDR3 DNA follows: TGTGCCAGCAGCCAATATACAGGGGAATCGGAGCAGTACTTC.

The rearrangement links TRBV6-6 to TRBJ2-2; possible D gene TRBD1, 6 bases. This CDR3 contains 16 residues. Germline V gene data show CDR1 as MNHNY and CDR2 as SVGAGI (reference sequence). V lost 3 bases and J lost 2, with 13 bases in between. For the CDR3, the DNA is TGTGCCAGCAGTTATAGACAGGTCCCCAACACCGGGGAGCTGTTTTTT. Its protein product is CASSYRQVPNTGELFF.

This clone appeared a few times. V and J are TRBV27 and TRBJ2-7; 8 bases fit TRBD2. The CDR3 runs 14 residues. Germline V lookup: CDR1 MNHEY, CDR2 SMNVEV (reference sequence). V shed 2 bases and J 4 bases; nucleotides not matched to a gene: 4. CDR3 sequence: CASSLPPGGYEQYF. CDR3 bases: TGTGCCAGCAGTTTACCCCCGGGAGGGTACGAGCAGTACTTC.

The chain recombines TRBV7-2 with TRBJ1-6, with unresolved D. From germline, CDR1 is SGHTA and CDR2 FQGNSA. The ends were cut back, 6 bases at V and 0 bases at J, with 9 bases in the middle. This CDR3 has 15 residues. Written as DNA, the CDR3 is TGTGCCAGCAGTTACCCGAGCTCCTATAATTCACCCCTCCACTTT. Its translation: CASSYPSSYNSPLHF.

Notes on this clone: The sample has other DNA sequences that encode this CDR3 too. The chain uses TRBV4-3 and TRBJ1-4; no definite D call. There are 15 residues in the CDR3. Germline V lookup: CDR1 LGHNA, CDR2 YSLEER. Trimming stripped 4 bases from V and 5 bases from J, with 14 bases between. CDR3 region: CASSPGPGGNEKLFF. The CDR3 nucleotides read TGCGCCAGCAGCCCCGGTCCAGGAGGGAATGAAAAACTGTTTTTT.

This chain connects TRBV6-5 to TRBJ1-1; D perhaps matches TRBD1 (5 bases). Germline values: CDR1 MNHEY, CDR2 SVGAGI. There are 14 residues in the CDR3. Between the trimmed V and J ends, which lost 6 bases and 8 bases, there was a span of 19 bases. CDR3 in DNA: TGTGCCAGCAGACAACCAGGGCGAGAAACCGAAGCTTTCTTT. This encodes CASRQPGRETEAFF.

The chain recombines TRBV5-6 with TRBJ2-5; D is possibly TRBD1 (5 bases). Trimming stripped 4 bases from V and 7 bases from J, with 8 bases between. The CDR3 runs 11 residues. Germline CDR1 and CDR2: SGHDT and YYEEEE. The CDR3 is CASSRGATQYF. Here the CDR3 DNA reads TGTGCCAGCAGCCGTGGGGCGACCCAGTACTTC.

The chain has TRBV7-9 and TRBJ2-1; possibly TRBD1 for D (5 bases). The germline gives CDR1 SEHNR, CDR2 FQNEAQ (reference sequence). The V gene lost 8 bases and the J gene lost 2 bases, with 7 bases spanning the gap. The CDR3 covers 12 residues. CDR3 sequence (DNA): TGTGCCAGCGGGGCAGCCTACAATGAGCAGTTCTTC. Encoded protein: CASGAAYNEQFF.

This clone was seen a few times. The gene calls are TRBV7-2 and TRBJ2-7; TRBD2 agrees at 10 bases. J lost 4 bases, V lost 4 bases, and 4 bases had no gene match. The CDR3 contains 14 residues. Germline CDR1 SGHTA, CDR2 FQGNSA. CDR3 bases: TGTGCCAGCAGCTCGCGTAGCGGGGGGTACGAGCAGTACTTC. Its protein is CASSSRSGGYEQYF.

This clone has just a few counts. The chain employs TRBV7-6 and TRBJ1-5, with a possible D match to TRBD1 (6 bases). The CDR3 is 13 amino acids. V lost 5 bases, J lost 3 bases, and 8 bases lay in between. Germline CDR1 reads SGHVS; CDR2 reads FNYEAQ. The CDR3: CASSRDNNQPQHF. The CDR3 DNA reads TGTGCCAGCAGCAGGGACAACAATCAGCCCCAGCATTTT.

This chain connects TRBV9 to TRBJ1-2; possibly TRBD1 for D (5 bases). V lost 3 bases, J lost 8 bases, and 14 bases lay in between. Germline V gives CDR1 SGDLS, CDR2 YYNGEE. This CDR3 is built from 13 residues. The CDR3 sequence: CASSDSQGQGYTF. The CDR3 nucleotides read TGTGCCAGCAGCGATAGCCAGGGCCAAGGCTACACCTTC.

The chain recombines TRBV9 with TRBJ2-5; possible D gene TRBD2, 6 bases. The CDR3 has 15 amino acids. CDR1 is SGDLS, CDR2 YYNGEE, per germline. With 4 bases removed from V and 5 bases from J, the gap between germline ends came to 18 bases. The CDR3 spells CASSPYGYGGETQYF. For the CDR3, the DNA is TGTGCCAGCAGCCCATACGGGTACGGAGGGGAGACCCAGTACTTC.

V gene TRBV4-1 combines with J gene TRBJ2-4; 15 bases align to TRBD2. CDR3 length: 17 amino acids. J gave up 5 bases and V 3 bases, and 5 bases lay outside the gene matches. Germline loops: CDR1 MGHRA, CDR2 YSYEKL. The CDR3 loop reads CASSHGTSGRKENIQYF. CDR3 bases: TGCGCCAGCAGCCACGGGACTAGCGGGAGGAAAGAAAACATTCAGTACTTC.

This clone occurred once. This chain links TRBV27 with TRBJ1-2; D might be TRBD1 (6 bases). The CDR3 spans 12 residues. V lost 8 bases and J 4 bases, leaving 11 bases between the germline ends. Germline-derived CDR1 and CDR2 are MNHEY and SMNVEV (reference sequence). CDR3 nucleotide sequence: TGTGCCAGCCGGACAGCAAGCTATGGCTACACCTTC. Its translation: CASRTASYGYTF.

The chain has TRBV4-2 and TRBJ2-1, with 10 bases fitting TRBD1. This CDR3 contains 16 residues. Germline CDR1 and CDR2: LGHNA and YNFKEQ. The V gene end was trimmed by 0 bases and the J gene end by 3 bases; junction bases not matched to a gene: 2. Written as DNA, the CDR3 is TGTGCCAGCAGCCAAGACTGGGACAGGGGCTACAATGAGCAGTTCTTC. Translation: CASSQDWDRGYNEQFF.